This TCR beta chain was retrieved from a study of chemoradiotherapy in HPV16-positive cancers. Samples were taken several times over chemoradiotherapy. The table came from immunoSEQ multiplex PCR; TCRdb's copy has only in-frame clones and leaves some out. The table records tens of thousands of clones, 84% of them present only once. On this clone: Antigen specificity is unknown.

Trimming cost V 3 bases and J 4 bases, with 13 bases left between them. This CDR3 comprises 15 residues. CDR1 and CDR2 (germline): SGHRS, YFSETQ. General study findings and limits: Non-HPV-specific T cells did not expand in tumors during treatment, whereas candidate HPV-specific clones and E7-related motifs did. For HPV16-positive patients, expanding HPV-responsive T cells associated with longer recurrence-free survival.

The source material was blood, sampled from a patient who underwent chemoradiotherapy. This sequence joins TRBV5-1 and TRBJ2-2; D assignment may be TRBD1 or TRBD2 (5 bases each). This TCR was sampled from a human donor with HPV-associated anogenital cancer. The CDR3, as DNA: TGCGCCAGCAGCTCAAGGGGAGTAGGCACCGGGGAGCTGTTTTTT. It is translated as CASSSRGVGTGELFF.